A selection of T cell receptor beta chains follows, all from one sample in a study of blood T cells in healthy people across ages. TCRdb reanalysed the 5' RACE reads using MiXCR and keeps one entry per CDR3 protein. Of 1.5 million to 1.9 million distinct CDR3 sequences detected, approximately 43% appear once; the ten largest clones hold less than 5%. Sequenced sample: blood. The receptor set was obtained from a woman younger than 30 in good health. Each CDR3 is given with its conserved first and last residue. The order of the fields is V gene, CDR3 length, D gene, J gene, clone size, CDR3 protein, CDR3 DNA. D genes are given only for firm matches. The listing skips clone size in some rows; elsewhere it reads once, few, many or a size class.

TRBV4-3	15	NA	TRBJ2-3	few	CASSPDHSFSDTQYF	TGCGCCAGCAGCCCCGATCATAGTTTCTCAGATACGCAGTATTTT
TRBV2	15	TRBD2	TRBJ2-1	NA	CASSFPTSGYNEQFF	TGTGCCAGCAGCTTTCCGACTAGCGGTTACAATGAGCAGTTCTTC
TRBV27	16	NA	TRBJ2-1	few	CASRIISGATYNEQFF	TGTGCCAGCAGAATTATCAGTGGTGCTACCTACAATGAGCAGTTCTTC
TRBV10-3	13	TRBD2	TRBJ2-7	NA	CAIRGTSPYEQYF	TGTGCCATCAGGGGGACTAGCCCCTACGAGCAGTACTTC
TRBV29-1	12	NA	TRBJ2-3	few	CSVEISTDTQYF	TGCAGCGTTGAAATCTCTACAGATACGCAGTATTTT
TRBV20-1	12	TRBD2	TRBJ2-3	few	CSARREPDTQYF	TGCAGTGCTAGGCGGGAGCCAGATACGCAGTATTTT
TRBV20-1	13	NA	TRBJ1-2	NA	CSAPTMGNYGYTF	TGCAGTGCTCCGACTATGGGAAACTATGGCTACACCTTC
TRBV20-1	14	NA	TRBJ1-2	NA	CSARDMRGDYGYTF	TGCAGTGCTAGAGATATGAGGGGGGACTATGGCTACACCTTC
TRBV7-9	17	NA	TRBJ2-5	few	CASSPPVSIDGQETQYF	TGTGCCAGCAGCCCCCCGGTGTCTATAGACGGACAAGAGACCCAGTACTTC
TRBV6-5	15	NA	TRBJ1-5	few	CASSSNTVSNQPQHF	TGTGCCAGCAGTTCCAACACCGTTAGCAATCAGCCCCAGCATTTT
TRBV4-3	15	TRBD1	TRBJ1-2	few	CASSQMGTGGYGYTF	TGCGCCAGCAGCCAAATGGGGACAGGGGGCTATGGCTACACCTTC
TRBV29-1	13	NA	TRBJ1-2	NA	CSVGWQGGYGYTF	TGCAGCGTTGGATGGCAGGGCGGCTATGGCTACACCTTC
TRBV7-4	16	TRBD2	TRBJ2-7	few	CASSSGLAGPTYEQYF	TGTGCCAGCAGCTCCGGACTAGCGGGCCCTACCTACGAGCAGTACTTC
TRBV7-9	15	TRBD1	TRBJ2-7	NA	CAISRDREPSYGQYF	TGTGCCATAAGCCGGGACAGGGAACCATCCTACGGGCAGTACTTC
TRBV6-2/TRBV6-3	18	NA	TRBJ1-1	NA	CASSSPRLGRVLVAEAFF	TGTGCCAGCAGTTCCCCCCGGTTGGGTAGGGTGCTTGTCGCTGAAGCTTTCTTT
TRBV12-3/TRBV12-4	13	NA	TRBJ1-2	NA	CASSPLPNYGYTF	TGTGCCAGCAGCCCCCTACCAAACTATGGCTACACCTTC
TRBV6-2/TRBV6-3	17	NA	TRBJ2-7	NA	CASSLNLRQSSSYEQYF	TGTGCCAGCAGTCTCAACCTACGACAGAGCAGCTCCTACGAGCAGTACTTC
TRBV7-3	16	NA	TRBJ2-1	many	CASSYQAGILYNEQFF	TGTGCCAGCAGTTACCAAGCGGGTATACTCTACAATGAGCAGTTCTTC
TRBV12-3/TRBV12-4	14	NA	TRBJ2-5	few	CASSLLLAGETQYF	TGTGCCAGCAGTTTACTACTAGCCGGAGAGACCCAGTACTTC
TRBV6-2/TRBV6-3	14	TRBD1	TRBJ2-7	NA	CASRTGTGFYEQYF	TGTGCCAGCAGGACGGGGACAGGGTTCTACGAGCAGTACTTC
TRBV6-2/TRBV6-3	15	NA	TRBJ2-1	NA	CASRLGSGTYNEQFF	TGTGCCAGCAGATTAGGGTCAGGAACCTACAATGAGCAGTTCTTC
TRBV20-1	15	TRBD1	TRBJ2-3	NA	CSAKRTGTRTDTQYF	TGCAGTGCCAAACGGACAGGGACGCGCACAGATACGCAGTATTTT
TRBV20-1	11	NA	TRBJ1-1	few	CSAHLDTEAFF	TGCAGTGCCCACTTGGACACTGAAGCTTTCTTT
TRBV4-3	15	NA	TRBJ2-1	NA	CASSHDASSHNEQFF	TGCGCCAGCAGTCACGACGCGAGCTCCCACAATGAGCAGTTCTTC
TRBV5-1	14	TRBD2	TRBJ2-5	few	CASSLAGYGETQYF	TGCGCCAGCAGCTTAGCGGGATATGGGGAGACCCAGTACTTC
TRBV7-9	16	NA	TRBJ2-7	few	CASSLLPSEEPYEQYF	TGTGCCAGCAGCTTACTTCCTAGCGAAGAACCATACGAGCAGTACTTC
TRBV20-1	13	NA	TRBJ1-2	NA	CSANAEGRRGYTF	TGCAGTGCCAACGCCGAGGGGCGTCGTGGCTACACCTTC
TRBV10-3	13	NA	TRBJ2-1	NA	CAISGKEYNEQFF	TGTGCCATCAGTGGGAAGGAATACAATGAGCAGTTCTTC
TRBV18	13	NA	TRBJ2-1	NA	CASSPPSIYEQFF	TGTGCCAGCTCACCACCTTCCATCTATGAGCAGTTCTTC
TRBV5-6	16	NA	TRBJ2-7	few	CASSSFGGTEIYEQYF	TGTGCCAGCAGCTCCTTCGGCGGGACAGAGATATACGAGCAGTACTTC
TRBV20-1	15	NA	TRBJ2-1	few	CSARGTGSSYNEQFF	TGCAGTGCTAGAGGTACAGGGAGCTCCTACAATGAGCAGTTCTTC
TRBV7-2	14	NA	TRBJ2-1	NA	CASSLAGRSETQFF	TGTGCCAGCAGCTTAGCGGGTAGGAGTGAGACCCAGTTCTTC
TRBV6-5	15	NA	TRBJ1-2	few	CASSWKIGTNYGYTF	TGTGCCAGCAGTTGGAAGATCGGGACTAACTATGGCTACACCTTC
TRBV6-2/TRBV6-3	13	NA	TRBJ2-1	NA	CASRLFAGNEQFF	TGTGCCAGCAGACTGTTCGCGGGCAATGAGCAGTTCTTC
TRBV7-2	16	NA	TRBJ1-5	NA	CASSLDPGDGNQPQHF	TGTGCCAGCAGCTTAGACCCAGGGGACGGCAATCAGCCCCAGCATTTT
TRBV9	12	NA	TRBJ2-2	few	CASSPLGGELFF	TGTGCCAGCAGCCCCCTCGGCGGGGAGCTGTTTTTT
TRBV4-3	13	NA	TRBJ2-5	few	CASSQDYGKTQYF	TGCGCCAGCAGCCAAGATTACGGGAAGACCCAGTACTTC
TRBV28	15	NA	TRBJ1-2	NA	CASSLEGRGSYGYTF	TGTGCCAGCAGTTTAGAGGGAAGGGGAAGCTATGGCTACACCTTC
TRBV20-1	14	TRBD2	TRBJ2-1	few	CSGTGTNYYNEQFF	TGCAGTGGAACCGGGACTAACTACTACAATGAGCAGTTCTTC
TRBV4-1	14	NA	TRBJ2-2	NA	CASSQDPMTGELFF	TGCGCCAGCAGCCAAGATCCCATGACCGGGGAGCTGTTTTTT
TRBV4-1	15	NA	TRBJ2-3	NA	CASSQVSGESDTQYF	TGCGCCAGCAGCCAAGTTTCAGGCGAATCAGATACGCAGTATTTT
TRBV5-1	16	NA	TRBJ2-3	once	CASSYSGFSGTDTQYF	TGCGCCAGCAGCTACTCAGGGTTTTCTGGCACAGATACGCAGTATTTT
TRBV29-1	15	TRBD1	TRBJ2-3	NA	CSVTPGTGGQDTRYF	TGCAGCGTTACCCCCGGGACAGGGGGCCAAGATACGCGGTATTTT
TRBV12-3/TRBV12-4	14	TRBD1	TRBJ2-7	few	CASSRDRVLHEQYF	TGTGCCAGCAGTCGGGACAGGGTTTTGCACGAGCAGTACTTC
TRBV20-1	13	NA	TRBJ2-3	NA	CSAEGWRTDTQYF	TGCAGTGCGGAGGGATGGCGCACAGATACGCAGTATTTT
TRBV11-2	15	TRBD2	TRBJ2-3	NA	CASSTLAGRSDTQYF	TGTGCCAGCAGCACATTAGCGGGTCGGTCAGATACGCAGTATTTT
TRBV5-1	15	TRBD2	TRBJ2-1	NA	CASNILAGALDEQFF	TGCGCCAGCAACATACTAGCGGGGGCCCTCGATGAGCAGTTCTTC
TRBV6-5	13	NA	TRBJ1-1	NA	CATSLGRHTEAFF	TGTGCCACCTCACTAGGGCGGCACACTGAAGCTTTCTTT
TRBV7-2	14	NA	TRBJ2-1	few	CASSLVHSDNEQFF	TGTGCCAGCAGCTTAGTTCACAGCGACAATGAGCAGTTCTTC
TRBV7-8	15	TRBD1	TRBJ2-1	NA	CASSTLRDRHNEQFF	TGTGCCAGCAGCACACTTCGGGACAGACACAATGAGCAGTTCTTC
TRBV2	15	NA	TRBJ1-4	NA	CASVYRSSANEKLFF	TGTGCCAGCGTCTACAGATCGTCGGCTAATGAAAAACTGTTTTTT
TRBV28	13	NA	TRBJ1-2	NA	CASSPPGLRGYTF	TGTGCCAGCAGTCCTCCGGGCCTCAGAGGCTACACCTTC
TRBV27	16	NA	TRBJ2-3	few	CASSPNPGRVADTQYF	TGTGCCAGCAGCCCGAATCCGGGCAGGGTAGCAGATACGCAGTATTTT
TRBV12-3/TRBV12-4	14	NA	TRBJ1-2	NA	CASSFRTGGDGYTF	TGTGCCAGCAGCTTCCGGACGGGGGGCGATGGCTACACCTTC